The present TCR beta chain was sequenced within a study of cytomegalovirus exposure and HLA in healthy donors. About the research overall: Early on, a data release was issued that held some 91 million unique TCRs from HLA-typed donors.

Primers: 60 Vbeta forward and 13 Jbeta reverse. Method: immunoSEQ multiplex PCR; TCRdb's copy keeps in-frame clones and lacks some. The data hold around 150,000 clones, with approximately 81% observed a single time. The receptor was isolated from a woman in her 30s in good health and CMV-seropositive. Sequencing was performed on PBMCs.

The CDR3 spells CASRTSGGAGEQFF. The CDR3 nucleotides read TGTGCCAGCAGGACTAGCGGGGGGGCTGGTGAGCAGTTCTTC. The V call is TRBV27, the J call TRBJ2-1, with 14 nucleotides matching TRBD2. After removal of 6 bases from V and 9 bases from J, the junction contained 4 bases not matched to a gene. CDR1 and CDR2 from the germline V gene are MNHEY and SMNVEV (reference sequence). The length of the CDR3 is 14 residues.